The source of this T cell receptor (beta chain) is a study of T cell repertoires in cytomegalovirus infection. Study at large: Public TCR beta signatures provided an indication of both CMV infection and a matching HLA type.

This clonotype was observed many times. Antigen: not known. MiXCR, run by TCRdb on the reads, gives a single entry per CDR3 protein. The sample contains 60,000 to 75,000 distinct CDR3 sequences, more than 3% of which appear only once. The study, taken as a whole, reports: HLA-C-restricted CMV clonotypes gave the most frequent clonotype in two of eight donors. Summed frequency of public TCR beta families distinguished CMV carriers with the relevant HLA.

Looked up from germline, CDR1 is MNHEY and CDR2 is SVGEGT. The CDR3 loop spans 16 amino acids. Trimming left V 1 base short and J 7 bases short, with 17 bases between. The V call is TRBV6-2 or TRBV6-3, the J call TRBJ2-1; possibly TRBD1 for D (6 bases). The specimen was PBMCs. The sequence derives from a human donor in good health (CMV status not recorded). Some clones in this sample may be carry-over from other donors' samples. CDR3 sequence reads: CASSYYSQGSGNEQFF. DNA for the CDR3: TGTGCCAGCAGTTACTACTCCCAGGGGAGTGGGAATGAGCAGTTCTTC.